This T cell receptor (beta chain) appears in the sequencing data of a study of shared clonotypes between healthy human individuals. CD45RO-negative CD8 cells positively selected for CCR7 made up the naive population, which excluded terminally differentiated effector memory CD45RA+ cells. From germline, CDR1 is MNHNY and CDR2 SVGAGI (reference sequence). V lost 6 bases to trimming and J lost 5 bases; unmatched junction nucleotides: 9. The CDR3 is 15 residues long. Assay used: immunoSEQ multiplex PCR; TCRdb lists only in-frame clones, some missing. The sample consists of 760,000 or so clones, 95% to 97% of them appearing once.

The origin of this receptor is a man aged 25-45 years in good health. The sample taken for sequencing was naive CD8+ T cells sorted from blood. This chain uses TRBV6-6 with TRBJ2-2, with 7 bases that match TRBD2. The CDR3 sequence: CASSLLAVNTGELFF. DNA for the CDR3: TGTGCCAGCAGCCTCCTAGCGGTAAATACCGGGGAGCTGTTTTTT.